What follows are 30 T cell receptor beta chains derived from one specimen sequenced in a study of cytomegalovirus exposure and HLA in healthy donors. The PCR used 60 Vbeta and 13 Jbeta primers. Method: immunoSEQ multiplex PCR; TCRdb's copy keeps in-frame clones and lacks some. Among under 150,000 clones listed, around three quarters were seen once. Sequenced sample: PBMCs. These receptors all come from a woman between 35 and 50 years old in good health and CMV-seronegative.

The table lists this clone with a few counts. One end of the junction does not line up with germline, which may come from a read error. The chain recombines TRBV7-9 with TRBJ2-3; the match to TRBD2 covers 9 bases. Germline values: CDR1 SEHNR, CDR2 FQNEAQ (reference sequence). This CDR3 region has 18 residues. For the CDR3, the DNA is TGTTCCAGCAGCTTCGGGACTAGCCAGGGCCCCGTCACAGATACGCAGTATTTT. The encoded protein is CSSSFGTSQGPVTDTQYF.

The chain is built from TRBV28 and TRBJ2-7; D is ambiguous. The germline V gene has CDR1 MDHEN and CDR2 SYDVKM. V was cut by 5 bases and J by 3 bases, with 5 bases left in between. The CDR3 length is 11 residues. CDR3 in DNA: TGTGCCAGCAGTCGACACTACGAGCAGTACTTC. Its protein is CASSRHYEQYF.

The chain joins TRBV4-2 to TRBJ2-7; 8 bases align to TRBD2. The CDR3 runs to 16 residues. Unmatched junction bases numbered 6, after V lost 2 bases and J lost 0 bases. In germline, CDR1 is LGHNA, CDR2 YNFKEQ. The CDR3 nucleotides are TGTGCCAGCAGCCAACCCACCGGGACTAGCTCCTACGAGCAGTACTTC. Its translation: CASSQPTGTSSYEQYF.

This chain connects TRBV20-1 to TRBJ2-3; D not resolved. Germline CDR1 reads DFQATT; CDR2 reads SNEGSKA (reference sequence). Between the trimmed V and J ends, which lost 6 bases and 3 bases, there was a span of 4 bases. The CDR3 has 10 residues. The CDR3 coding sequence is TGCAGTGCGTTAACAGATACGCAGTATTTT. Translating it yields CSALTDTQYF.

The rearrangement links TRBV2 to TRBJ1-2, with 9 bases that match TRBD1. The CDR3 has 13 amino acids. Germline V gives CDR1 SNHLY, CDR2 FYNNEI. Trimming cost V 10 bases and J 10 bases; bases outside gene matches: 13. The CDR3: CATRRDRDLDYTF. The CDR3 bases are TGTGCCACCCGCCGGGACAGGGATTTAGACTACACCTTC.

This chain links TRBV10-2 with TRBJ2-1; TRBD1 agrees at 11 bases. Germline-derived CDR1 and CDR2 are WSHSY and SAAADI. The CDR3 has 13 residues. Unmatched junction bases numbered 3, after V lost 6 bases and J lost 8 bases. The chain's CDR3 is CASSGTGGYEQFF. For the CDR3, the DNA is TGCGCCAGCAGCGGGACAGGGGGGTATGAGCAGTTCTTC.

The V gene is TRBV18, the J gene TRBJ2-6, with no clear D. Per the germline V gene, CDR1 is KGHSH and CDR2 is LQKENI. The CDR3 has 15 amino acids. The V gene lost 2 bases and the J gene lost 2 bases, with 7 bases spanning the gap. CDR3 nucleotide sequence: TGTGCCAGCTCACCATCTAACCCTGGGGCCAACGTCCTGACTTTC. Amino acids: CASSPSNPGANVLTF.

The V gene is TRBV5-4, the J gene TRBJ2-1; TRBD1 agrees at 9 bases. V shed 2 bases, J shed 7 bases, and the junction held 7 bases outside the gene matches. Germline V lookup: CDR1 SGHNT, CDR2 YYREEE (reference sequence). CDR3 size: 15 residues. The CDR3 nucleotides are TGTGCCAGCAGCTTAGGGACAGGGTCGACTAATGAGCAGTTCTTC. It codes for CASSLGTGSTNEQFF. The full variable domain, its missing parts supplied by reference TRBV5-4 and TRBJ2-1, is ETGVTQSPTHLIKTRGQQVTLRCSSQSGHNTVSWYQQALGQGPQFIFQYYREEENGRGNFPPRFSGLQFPNYSSELNVNALELDDSALYLCASSLGTGSTNEQFFGPGTRLTVL.

V is TRBV9 and J is TRBJ2-5, with 8 bases identical to TRBD1. The junction had 3 bases not matched to a gene; V was cut back by 2 bases and J by 3 bases. Per germline, CDR1 SGDLS and CDR2 YYNGEE. This CDR3 has 14 amino acids. This CDR3 is CASSVGGQEETQYF. In nucleotides, the CDR3 is TGTGCCAGCAGCGTTGGGGGACAGGAAGAGACCCAGTACTTC.

The J gene is TRBJ1-6, the V gene TRBV5-1; D is perhaps TRBD1 (5 bases). Germline V gene sequence: CDR1 SGHRS, CDR2 YFSETQ. The CDR3 has 16 amino acids. Deletions cut 2 bases from V and 4 bases from J, with 13 bases between. CDR3 loop: CASSLAGQIYNSPLHF. The CDR3 coding sequence is TGCGCCAGCAGCTTAGCAGGGCAAATTTATAATTCACCCCTCCACTTT.

This sequence joins TRBV6-6 and TRBJ2-5; 11 bases line up with TRBD2. The CDR3 sequence is 16 residues long. Germline trimming cut 0 bases from V and 4 bases from J; bases unmatched to any gene: 4. Germline assignment: CDR1 MNHNY and CDR2 SVGAGI (reference sequence). In nucleotides, the CDR3 is TGTGCCAGCAGTTACTCGGGACTAGCGGCACGAGAGACCCAGTACTTC. It specifies CASSYSGLAARETQYF.

The rearrangement uses TRBV18 and TRBJ2-7, with D possibly TRBD1 on 6 matching bases. The CDR3 has 14 residues. V lost 2 bases, J lost 7 bases, and 15 bases lay in between. Germline V lookup: CDR1 KGHSH, CDR2 LQKENI. The CDR3 region is CASSPGQGSREQYF. CDR3 in DNA: TGTGCCAGCTCACCAGGTCAGGGGTCGCGGGAGCAGTACTTC.

The rearrangement joins TRBV4-3 to TRBJ2-7, with 10 bases lining up with TRBD2. Germline lookup yields CDR1 LGHNA and CDR2 YSLEER. The V segment lost 0 bases and the J segment 4 bases; nucleotides outside the gene matches: 12. This CDR3 has 18 residues. CDR3 region: CASSQDLTGPGLAYEQYF. CDR3 DNA: TGCGCCAGCAGCCAAGATCTTACTGGACCGGGACTAGCGTACGAGCAGTACTTC.

The chain has TRBV5-1 and TRBJ2-7; D may be TRBD2 (6 bases). The CDR3 is 14 residues long. Trimming removed 4 bases from V and 3 bases from J, with 14 bases in between. Looked up from germline, CDR1 is SGHRS and CDR2 is YFSETQ. CDR3 coding DNA: TGCGCCAGCAGCCCCCGGGGCGGGATCTACGAGCAGTACTTC. Amino acids: CASSPRGGIYEQYF.

This clone came up once. The chain links TRBV10-3 to TRBJ2-7; the D gene is possibly TRBD1 (6 bases). There are 12 residues in the CDR3. The V end was cut by 7 bases, the J end by 3 bases, with 10 bases between. Germline V gene data show CDR1 as ENHRY and CDR2 as SYGVKD. CDR3 nucleotides: TGTGCCATCAAGGGGACAAACTACGAGCAGTACTTC. This encodes CAIKGTNYEQYF.

Details on this clone: At one end the junction does not follow the germline gene, possibly because of a read error. This sequence joins TRBV7-9 and TRBJ2-4; possibly TRBD2 for D (6 bases). The CDR3 totals 15 residues. The V gene's germline CDR1 is SEHNR and CDR2 FQNEAQ (reference sequence). As DNA, the CDR3 is TGTTCCAGCAGCAAAAACGGGGGAGCCAAAAACATTCAGTACTTC. Translating it yields CSSSKNGGAKNIQYF.

The chain recombines TRBV4-2 with TRBJ2-1, with 8 nucleotides matching TRBD2. CDR1 and CDR2 from the germline V gene are LGHNA and YNFKEQ. This CDR3 has 19 amino acids. Losses at the gene ends were 0 bases for V and 2 bases for J; bases not matched to a gene: 12. The CDR3 DNA reads TGTGCCAGCAGCCAAGACGACTCCCTAGCGGGCCCAACCTACAATGAGCAGTTCTTC. Translation gives CASSQDDSLAGPTYNEQFF.

CDR3 sequence: CASRDIQGGNTGELFF. The CDR3 nucleotides are TGCGCCAGCAGAGATATCCAGGGGGGGAACACCGGGGAGCTGTTTTTT. The rearrangement uses TRBV10-2 and TRBJ2-2, with D possibly TRBD1 on 7 matching bases. This CDR3 is built from 16 residues. Looked up from germline, CDR1 is WSHSY and CDR2 is SAAADI. The germline V and J ends were trimmed by 6 bases and 1 base, with 15 bases remaining between them.

The chain uses TRBV7-9 and TRBJ1-2, with TRBD1 identical over 7 bases. Germline CDR1 and CDR2: SEHNR and FQNEAQ (reference sequence). After removal of 5 bases from V and 5 bases from J, the junction contained 8 bases not matched to a gene. The CDR3 totals 14 residues. The CDR3 region is CASSPDRVWYGYTF. The CDR3 bases are TGTGCCAGCAGCCCAGACAGGGTTTGGTATGGCTACACCTTC.

This chain uses TRBV4-1 with TRBJ2-3, with 8 bases matching TRBD2. Germline trimming cut 1 base from V and 3 bases from J; bases unmatched to any gene: 6. Germline CDR1 reads MGHRA; CDR2 reads YSYEKL. The length of the CDR3 is 16 residues. CDR3 region: CASSQVRLAGTDTQYF. The CDR3 bases are TGCGCCAGCAGCCAAGTCAGGTTAGCGGGAACAGATACGCAGTATTTT.

The chain couples TRBV5-8 to TRBJ2-7; perhaps TRBD1 as D (5 bases). Trimming took 1 base from V and 3 from J, leaving 11 bases between them. The germline V gene encodes CDR1 SGHTS and CDR2 YDEGEE. This CDR3 contains 14 residues. This chain's CDR3 is CASSLWQGNYEQYF. As DNA, the CDR3 is TGTGCCAGCAGCTTGTGGCAGGGTAACTACGAGCAGTACTTC.

To note about this clone: At one boundary the junction diverges from the germline segment, which might be a read error. J is TRBJ2-6 and V is TRBV2, with a possible D match to TRBD1 (5 bases). The CDR3 extends over 14 amino acids. Per the germline V gene, CDR1 is SNHLY and CDR2 is FYNNEI. CDR3 in amino acids: CASRPGSGANGLTF. DNA of the CDR3: TGTGCCAGCAGGCCAGGCTCTGGGGCCAACGGCCTGACTTTC.

The chain uses TRBV29-1 and TRBJ2-3; tentatively, D is TRBD1 (6 bases). V was pared by 7 bases and J by 2 bases, with 10 bases between. The CDR3 loop spans 12 amino acids. Germline CDR1 reads SQVTM; CDR2 reads ANQGSEA. CDR3 nucleotides: TGCAGCGGAGACAGGTTCACAGATACGCAGTATTTT. Its protein is CSGDRFTDTQYF.

This chain joins TRBV4-3 and TRBJ1-2; 8 bases map to TRBD1. Trimming took 0 bases from V and 4 from J; bases not matched to a gene: 10. The germline V gene encodes CDR1 LGHNA and CDR2 YSLEER. This CDR3 region has 17 residues. CDR3 in amino acids: CASSQDHRTGLGYGYTF. The CDR3 DNA reads as TGCGCCAGCAGCCAAGATCATCGGACAGGGCTGGGCTATGGCTACACCTTC.

This clone was observed a handful of times. The gene calls are TRBV9 and TRBJ2-2; D is uncertain. V dropped 2 bases and J dropped 2 bases, with 7 bases sitting between them. Germline V lookup: CDR1 SGDLS, CDR2 YYNGEE. The CDR3 length is 14 residues. CDR3 coding DNA: TGTGCCAGCAGCGTGGCAGGCAACACCGGGGAGCTGTTTTTT. Protein: CASSVAGNTGELFF.

A single count supports this clone. The CDR3 DNA reads as TGCGCCAGCAGCTTGTTGCCTTCCGGACTCGCCGAGGGGCAGTACTTC. Its translation is CASSLLPSGLAEGQYF. This chain links TRBV5-1 with TRBJ2-7; D is possibly TRBD2 (5 bases). Per germline, CDR1 SGHRS and CDR2 YFSETQ. CDR3 length: 16 residues. Trimming shortened V by 1 base and J by 9 bases, and 23 bases separated the two germline ends.

This chain links TRBV18 with TRBJ2-7; 7 bases align to TRBD1. The J segment lost 3 bases and the V segment lost 0 bases, leaving 11 bases of the junction unmatched. In germline, CDR1 is KGHSH, CDR2 LQKENI. The CDR3 sequence is 17 residues long. The CDR3 DNA is TGTGCCAGCTCACCACCGGGGAAATACCGGGACAGCTACGAGCAGTACTTC. This codes for CASSPPGKYRDSYEQYF.

This clone was seen once. The V gene is TRBV9, the J gene TRBJ1-4; 7 bases fit TRBD1. Trimming at V came to 2 bases and at J to 6 bases, leaving 4 bases not matched to a gene. The CDR3 length is 14 residues. CDR1 and CDR2 from the germline V gene are SGDLS and YYNGEE. CDR3 nucleotides: TGTGCCAGCAGCGTTAGGACAGGCCATGAAAAACTGTTTTTT. Translation gives CASSVRTGHEKLFF. Variable domain in full (rest from reference TRBV9 and TRBJ1-4): DSGVTQTPKHLITATGQRVTLRCSPRSGDLSVYWYQQSLDQGLQFLIQYYNGEERAKGNILERFSAQQFPDLHSELNLSSLELGDSALYFCASSVRTGHEKLFFGSGTQLSVL.

The chain recombines TRBV27 with TRBJ2-5, with TRBD1 matching 8 bases. The ends lost 2 bases at V and 5 bases at J; junction bases unmatched: 4. This CDR3 has 14 amino acids. Per the germline V gene, CDR1 is MNHEY and CDR2 is SMNVEV (reference sequence). The CDR3 is CASSLRTGFETQYF. CDR3 sequence (DNA): TGTGCCAGCAGTTTACGGACAGGGTTTGAGACCCAGTACTTC.

This clone was picked up a small number of times. The gene calls are TRBV18 and TRBJ2-1; perhaps TRBD2 as D (6 bases). Germline assignment: CDR1 KGHSH and CDR2 LQKENI. This CDR3 spans 15 amino acids. V lost 0 bases and J 6 bases, leaving 12 bases between the germline ends. The CDR3 is CASSPPETGVNEQFF. The CDR3 bases are TGTGCCAGCTCACCACCGGAGACGGGGGTCAATGAGCAGTTCTTC.